This entry is about one TCR beta chain. No antigen is known for it. Per-base quality was not reported, and no clone a single base away is much larger than it. Preparation of the library involved 5' RACE. Sequenced on an Illumina HiSeq 2500. The second PCR ran for about 7 to 11 cycles and used a J-beta primer mix along with a sample-barcoded 5' primer. A unique molecular identifier was introduced onto each TCR beta cDNA molecule by a template-switch 5' adaptor carrying 12 random nucleotides. Each sample yielded at least 3 million CDR3-containing paired-end reads. First-strand cDNA was synthesized from all RNA with the Mint cDNA synthesis kit, primed by a TRBC-specific oligonucleotide. All cDNA was treated with uracil-DNA glycosylase and then went through a first 18-cycle PCR with the universal primers M1SS and BC2_uni_R. The original methods were these. For normalization, 1 million high-quality reads, each with a distinct molecular identifier, were randomly selected from each sample. Reads with shared molecular identifiers were discarded instead of being binned into consensus sequences. MiTCR, set to a Q25 quality threshold and the strictest error-elimination algorithm, was used for CDR3 identification, clonotype clustering and error correction. A nonparametric unseen species model with Euler transformation was used to estimate lower-bound total TCR beta diversity. TCRdb took the public reads, trimmed them with fastp at Q25, ran MiXCR for clone calling and kept in-frame beta chains. Every entry covers one CDR3 protein and lists the most common genes and DNA from its rows. It is TCRdb's table, rather than the study itself, that gives the V and J calls and clone size. For this sample there are around 1.5 million distinct CDR3 sequences; roughly 64% appear just once. In total, the top ten clones hold 6.5% to 8.5% of the sample.

These data originate in a study of blood T cells in healthy people across ages (dated by TCRdb to the mid-2010s). A note on the overall study: In model experiments, template switching captured about one uniquely barcoded TCR beta cDNA molecule for every two T cells. Using the same blood draw, the study looked at two additional independent replicas of 1 million unique cDNA reads for two donors, one aged 18 to 30 and the other aged 80 or older. The donors were split into four age groups: young (average around 15 years), middle-aged (39), aged (approximately 60) and long-lived (approximately 80). To avoid experimental bias, donors of different ages were distributed randomly across sequencing lanes. Age-related changes in TCR beta repertoire diversity were measured in the study by deep sequencing normalized with unique cDNA molecular identifiers. Broader findings and caveats from the paper: Bulk unsorted PBMC profiling prevented conclusive comparison of naive and antigen-experienced compartments. Observed TCR beta diversity correlated strongly with the percentage of naive T cells measured by flow cytometry. As age increased, observed TCR beta diversity per million T cells dropped in a roughly linear way, and a significant reduction was already evident by age around 41. Estimates of total diversity based on one million sequenced T cells were considered lower bounds and underestimates. The long-lived group showed more naive CD4+ T cells, fewer expanded clones and increased TCR diversity than the aged group, suggesting age selection. Donor CMV infection status was unknown, potentially confounding age-related changes in expanded clonotypes.

The CDR3 measures 13 amino acids from cysteine to phenylalanine. The CDR3 DNA has 39 bases and is translated from base 1. CDR1 and CDR2 are drawn from the germline V gene: MRHNA, SNTAGT. V is shortened by 0 bases, J by 7 bases, and the region joining them spans 8 bases. The roughly 39 donors, aged about 6 to 95 years, were systemically healthy Caucasian individuals from Russia. Each donor gave about 9.7 milliliters of peripheral blood, drawn into EDTA-treated Vacutainer tubes. Ficoll-Paque density-gradient centrifugation was used to isolate PBMCs, with at least 7 million obtained per sample. Total RNA, at least 5 micrograms per sample, was extracted from PBMCs with Trizol reagent. For every donor, flow cytometry on a PBMC aliquot measured the percentage of naive CD45RAhigh/CD27high T cells.

The sequence derives from a man younger than 35 in good health. Recombination linked TRBV6-4 to TRBJ2-3; no D gene is confidently identified. The sequenced material came from blood. In nucleotide form, the sequence is TGTGCCAGCAGTGACTCGAAACTGAATACGCAGTATTTT. It specifies CASSDSKLNTQYF.